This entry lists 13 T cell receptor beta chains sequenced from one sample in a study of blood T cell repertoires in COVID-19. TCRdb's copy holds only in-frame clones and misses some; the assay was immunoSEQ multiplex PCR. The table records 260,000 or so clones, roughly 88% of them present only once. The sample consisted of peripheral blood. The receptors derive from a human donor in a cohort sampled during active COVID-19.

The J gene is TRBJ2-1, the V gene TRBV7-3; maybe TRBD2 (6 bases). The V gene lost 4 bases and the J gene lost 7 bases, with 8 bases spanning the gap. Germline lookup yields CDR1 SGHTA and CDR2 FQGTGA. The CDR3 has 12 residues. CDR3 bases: TGTGCCAGCAGCTCTGGGGGGAATGAGCAGTTCTTC. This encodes CASSSGGNEQFF.

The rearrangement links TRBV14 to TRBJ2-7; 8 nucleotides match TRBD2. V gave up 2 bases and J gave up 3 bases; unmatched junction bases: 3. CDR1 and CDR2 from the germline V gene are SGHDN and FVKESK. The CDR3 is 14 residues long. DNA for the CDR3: TGTGCCAGCAGCCAACTAGCGGGTCTCTACGAGCAGTACTTC. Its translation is CASSQLAGLYEQYF.

The chain's CDR3 is CASSPRDYEQYF. DNA of the CDR3: TGTGCCAGCAGTCCCCGAGACTACGAGCAGTACTTC. The gene calls are TRBV7-9 and TRBJ2-7, with D hard to call. CDR3 length: 12 amino acids. The germline V gene has CDR1 SEHNR and CDR2 FQNEAQ (reference sequence). The V end was cut by 6 bases, the J end by 3 bases, with 9 bases between.

The CDR3: CASSARLAGGPGETQYF. DNA for the CDR3: TGTGCCAGCAGCGCACGACTAGCGGGAGGGCCCGGAGAGACCCAGTACTTC. J is TRBJ2-5 and V is TRBV9, with 14 bases that match TRBD2. The CDR3 loop spans 17 amino acids. V lost 3 bases and J lost 4; bases outside the gene matches: 8. CDR1 SGDLS and CDR2 YYNGEE come from the germline V gene.

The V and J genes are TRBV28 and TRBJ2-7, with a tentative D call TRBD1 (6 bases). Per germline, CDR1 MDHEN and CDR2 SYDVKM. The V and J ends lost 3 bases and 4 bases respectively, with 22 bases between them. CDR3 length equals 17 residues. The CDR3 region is CASSFIVSVTGRYEQYF. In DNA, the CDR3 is TGTGCCAGCAGTTTTATCGTGAGCGTGACAGGAAGGTACGAGCAGTACTTC.

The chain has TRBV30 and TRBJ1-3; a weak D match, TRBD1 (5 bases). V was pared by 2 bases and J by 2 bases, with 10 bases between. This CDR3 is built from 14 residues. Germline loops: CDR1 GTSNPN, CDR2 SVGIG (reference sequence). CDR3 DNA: TGTGCCTGGAGTACCCTAGGGGCTGGAAACACCATATATTTT. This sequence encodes CAWSTLGAGNTIYF.

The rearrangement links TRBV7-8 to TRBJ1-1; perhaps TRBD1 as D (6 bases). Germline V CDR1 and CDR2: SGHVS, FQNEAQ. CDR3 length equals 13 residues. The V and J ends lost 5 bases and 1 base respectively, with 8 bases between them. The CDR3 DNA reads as TGTGCCAGCAGCCGGACAGAGAACACTGAAGCTTTCTTT. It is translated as CASSRTENTEAFF.

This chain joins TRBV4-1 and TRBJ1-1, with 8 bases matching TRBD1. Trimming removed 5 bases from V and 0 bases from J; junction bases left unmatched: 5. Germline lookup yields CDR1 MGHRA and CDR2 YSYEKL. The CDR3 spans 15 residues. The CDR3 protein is CASSSRGRVNTEAFF. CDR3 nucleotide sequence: TGCGCCAGCAGCTCCAGGGGGCGGGTGAACACTGAAGCTTTCTTT.

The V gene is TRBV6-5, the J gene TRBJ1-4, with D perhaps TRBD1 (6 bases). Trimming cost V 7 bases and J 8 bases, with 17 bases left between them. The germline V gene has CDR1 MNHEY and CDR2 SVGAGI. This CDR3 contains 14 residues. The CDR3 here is CASTPSGEWEKLFF. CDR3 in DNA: TGTGCCAGCACTCCTTCAGGGGAGTGGGAAAAACTGTTTTTT.

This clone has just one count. The CDR3 sequence: CASSLGAGWQYEQYF. CDR3 coding DNA: TGTGCCAGCAGCTTAGGGGCGGGGTGGCAGTACGAGCAGTACTTC. This sequence joins TRBV7-9 and TRBJ2-7, with D perhaps matching TRBD2 (6 bases). Germline V lookup: CDR1 SEHNR, CDR2 FQNEAQ (reference sequence). CDR3 length: 15 residues. V shed 1 base and J shed 4 bases, with 14 bases lying between them.

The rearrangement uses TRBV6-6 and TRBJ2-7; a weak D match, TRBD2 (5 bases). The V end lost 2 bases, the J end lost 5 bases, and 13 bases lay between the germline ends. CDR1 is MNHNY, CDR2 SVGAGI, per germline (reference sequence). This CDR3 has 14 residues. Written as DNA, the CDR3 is TGTGCCAGCAGTTACCCCGGGATCTTAGACGAGCAGTACTTC. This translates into CASSYPGILDEQYF.

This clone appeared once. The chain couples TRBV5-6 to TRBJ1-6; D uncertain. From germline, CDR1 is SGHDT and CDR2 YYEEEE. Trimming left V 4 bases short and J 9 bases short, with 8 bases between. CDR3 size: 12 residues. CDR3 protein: CASSGVISPLHF. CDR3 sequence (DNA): TGTGCCAGCAGCGGAGTGATTTCACCCCTCCACTTT. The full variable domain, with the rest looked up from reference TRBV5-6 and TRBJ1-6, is DAGVTQSPTHLIKTRGQQVTLRCSPKSGHDTVSWYQQALGQGPQFIFQYYEEEERQRGNFPDRFSGHQFPNYSSELNVNALLLGDSALYLCASSGVISPLHFGNGTRLTVT.

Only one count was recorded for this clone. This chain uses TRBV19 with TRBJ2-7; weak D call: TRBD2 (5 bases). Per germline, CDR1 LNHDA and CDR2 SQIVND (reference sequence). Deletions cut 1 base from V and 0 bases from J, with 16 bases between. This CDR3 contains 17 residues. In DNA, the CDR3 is TGTGCCAGTAGTATAGCTATTGGCGGGTCATACTCCTACGAGCAGTACTTC. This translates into CASSIAIGGSYSYEQYF.